The 32 T cell receptor beta chains below come from one sample, sequenced in a study of blood T cell repertoires in COVID-19. Using immunoSEQ multiplex PCR, the repertoire was profiled, and TCRdb retains in-frame clones only, with some absent. The sample holds tens of thousands of clones, 80% to 90% seen once. The sequencing sample was made of peripheral blood. These receptor sequences come from a man aged 35 to 55 with acute or convalescent COVID-19.

V gene TRBV5-4 combines with J gene TRBJ2-7, with D perhaps TRBD1 (6 bases). Germline CDR1 is SGHNT and CDR2 is YYREEE (reference sequence). CDR3 length equals 13 residues. The V end was cut by 3 bases, the J end by 7 bases, with 14 bases between. CDR3 sequence: CASSSKTGLEQYF. The CDR3 nucleotides read TGTGCCAGCAGCTCAAAGACAGGTCTTGAGCAGTACTTC.

This chain links TRBV9 with TRBJ2-1; D gene unclear. This CDR3 contains 13 residues. The V end lost 3 bases, the J end lost 3 bases, and 7 bases lay between the germline ends. CDR1 and CDR2 (germline): SGDLS, YYNGEE. The CDR3 loop is CASSALNYNEQFF. The CDR3 region has the DNA TGTGCCAGCAGCGCCCTTAACTACAATGAGCAGTTCTTC.

This chain joins TRBV5-1 and TRBJ1-1, with D possibly being TRBD1 (5 bases). Deletions cut 0 bases from V and 5 bases from J, with 14 bases between. The germline V gene has CDR1 SGHRS and CDR2 YFSETQ. CDR3 length: 15 amino acids. The CDR3 here is CASSLALQGRTEAFF. CDR3 nucleotide sequence: TGCGCCAGCAGCTTGGCCCTCCAGGGCAGGACTGAAGCTTTCTTT. The complete variable domain, with remaining parts taken from reference TRBV5-1 and TRBJ1-1, reads KAGVTQTPRYLIKTRGQQVTLSCSPISGHRSVSWYQQTPGQGLQFLFEYFSETQRNKGNFPGRFSGRQFSNSRSEMNVSTLELGDSALYLCASSLALQGRTEAFFGQGTRLTVV.

V is TRBV7-9 and J is TRBJ1-2; D is unclear. CDR1 SEHNR and CDR2 FQNEAQ come from the germline V gene (reference sequence). This CDR3 comprises 13 residues. V was trimmed by 8 bases and J by 0 bases, leaving 10 bases between them. The CDR3 region is CASSTAANYGYTF. The DNA for the CDR3 is TGTGCCAGCTCCACCGCGGCTAACTATGGCTACACCTTC.

The rearrangement links TRBV30 to TRBJ1-5; 9 bases map to TRBD1. The V and J ends lost 5 bases and 4 bases, in that order; junction bases with no gene match: 9. Germline loops: CDR1 GTSNPN, CDR2 SVGIG (reference sequence). The CDR3 spans 15 residues. In DNA, the CDR3 is TGTGCCTGGGGCCCCGGGACAGGGCGTAATCAGCCCCAGCATTTT. Translated, it gives CAWGPGTGRNQPQHF.

The table lists this clone with a count of one. The chain recombines TRBV6-6 with TRBJ2-3, with 7 bases that match TRBD2. There are 15 residues in the CDR3. CDR1 is MNHNY, CDR2 SVGAGI, per germline (reference sequence). The junction had 4 bases not matched to a gene; V was cut back by 2 bases and J by 2 bases. In DNA form, the CDR3 reads TGTGCCAGCAGTTACGAGACTAGCAACACAGATACGCAGTATTTT. The encoded protein is CASSYETSNTDTQYF.

The chain employs TRBV4-2 and TRBJ2-2; 7 bases match TRBD1. The trim removed 2 bases at V and 2 bases at J, leaving 5 bases unmatched. There are 16 residues in the CDR3. Germline CDR1 LGHNA, CDR2 YNFKEQ. In DNA form, the CDR3 reads TGTGCCAGCAGCCAAACACGGGACAGCAACACCGGGGAGCTGTTTTTT. Amino acid sequence: CASSQTRDSNTGELFF.

The gene calls are TRBV11-2 and TRBJ2-7; possibly TRBD1 for D (5 bases). CDR3 size: 13 residues. The ends were cut back, 8 bases at V and 3 bases at J, with 14 bases in the middle. Germline lookup yields CDR1 SGHAT and CDR2 FQNNGV. This CDR3 reads CASADRQLYEQYF. CDR3 coding DNA: TGTGCCAGCGCCGATAGACAGCTCTACGAGCAGTACTTC.

V usage is TRBV4-1 and J usage is TRBJ1-6; TRBD1 is a possible D gene (5 bases). CDR1 and CDR2 from the germline V gene are MGHRA and YSYEKL. There are 17 residues in the CDR3. The V and J ends lost 1 base and 10 bases respectively, with 20 bases between them. The chain's CDR3 is CASSQVLGREVRSPLHF. The DNA of the CDR3 is TGCGCCAGCAGCCAAGTCTTGGGCAGGGAGGTACGGTCACCCCTCCACTTT.

This sequence joins TRBV2 and TRBJ1-5; D possibly corresponds to TRBD1 (6 bases). Germline CDR1 and CDR2: SNHLY and FYNNEI. Trimming shortened V by 6 bases and J by 4 bases, and 10 bases separated the two germline ends. This CDR3 region has 13 residues. In nucleotides, the CDR3 is TGTGCCAGCAGGAGGACAGTTAATCAGCCCCAGCATTTT. Its translation: CASRRTVNQPQHF.

The chain recombines TRBV29-1 with TRBJ1-1, with TRBD1 as a possible D gene (5 bases). The CDR3 totals 13 residues. Looked up from germline, CDR1 is SQVTM and CDR2 is ANQGSEA. Trimming took off 6 bases at V and 2 bases at J, with 13 bases between the two ends. CDR3 nucleotides: TGCAGCGTCCAGGACGGACATAACACTGAAGCTTTCTTT. This sequence encodes CSVQDGHNTEAFF.

V usage is TRBV10-2 and J usage is TRBJ1-5; 10 bases are a match to TRBD1. From germline, CDR1 is WSHSY and CDR2 SAAADI. The length of the CDR3 is 14 residues. The V gene end was trimmed by 6 bases and the J gene end by 6 bases; junction bases not matched to a gene: 5. The CDR3 spells CASSLDRGLQPQHF. CDR3 nucleotide sequence: TGCGCCAGCAGCCTCGACAGGGGGCTTCAGCCCCAGCATTTT.

The rearrangement joins TRBV4-1 to TRBJ1-2, with TRBD1 matching 9 bases. The CDR3 extends over 15 amino acids. Germline V gene lookup returns CDR1 MGHRA and CDR2 YSYEKL. The V gene end was trimmed by 3 bases and the J gene end by 8 bases; junction bases not matched to a gene: 10. The CDR3 nucleotides read TGCGCCAGCAGCCATATTGGGACAGGGAAAGGAGGCTACACCTTC. Translation: CASSHIGTGKGGYTF.

DNA for the CDR3: TGTGCCAGCAGCTTGAAGGGGGCCGGACAGCCCCAGCATTTT. It specifies CASSLKGAGQPQHF. The gene calls are TRBV7-2 and TRBJ1-5, with 7 bases that match TRBD1. V dropped 3 bases and J dropped 7; count of bases not matched to a gene: 6. Per the germline V gene, CDR1 is SGHTA and CDR2 is FQGNSA. The CDR3 runs 14 residues.

This clone is a singleton in its sample. The rearrangement uses TRBV6-4 and TRBJ1-5, with 8 positions matching TRBD1. The junction had 12 bases not matched to a gene; V was cut back by 3 bases and J by 2 bases. This CDR3 comprises 18 residues. Germline CDR1 and CDR2: MRHNA and SNTAGT. CDR3 coding DNA: TGTGCCAGCAGTGAAGGGACAGGAGTGGGGGGGGGCAATCAGCCCCAGCATTTT. It yields the protein CASSEGTGVGGGNQPQHF.

The table lists this clone with a few counts. In nucleotides, the CDR3 is TGCGCCAGCAGTGAATCAGGTGGTAATGAAAAACTGTTTTTT. Translated: CASSESGGNEKLFF. The chain links TRBV10-1 to TRBJ1-4, with D uncertain. Germline V gene lookup returns CDR1 WNHNN and CDR2 SYGVQD (reference sequence). Trimming stripped 3 bases from V and 4 bases from J, with 9 bases between. This CDR3 contains 14 residues.

The J gene is TRBJ1-5, the V gene TRBV10-3, with 9 bases fitting TRBD1. Looked up from germline, CDR1 is ENHRY and CDR2 is SYGVKD. The V gene end was trimmed by 7 bases and the J gene end by 5 bases; junction bases not matched to a gene: 3. This CDR3 is 13 amino acids long. In DNA form, the CDR3 reads TGTGCCATCAAACAGGGGGCGGATCAGCCCCAGCATTTT. Protein sequence: CAIKQGADQPQHF.

The chain has TRBV5-6 and TRBJ2-5; 7 bases agree with TRBD2. V gave up 2 bases and J gave up 7 bases; unmatched junction bases: 14. The CDR3 has 16 amino acids. Looked up from germline, CDR1 is SGHDT and CDR2 is YYEEEE. Written as DNA, the CDR3 is TGTGCCAGCAGCTTCTCGTCCGGGGGGACTCGTGTGACCCAGTACTTC. Amino acid sequence: CASSFSSGGTRVTQYF.

The V call is TRBV5-6, the J call TRBJ2-5; TRBD2 might be the D (5 bases). Germline CDR1 SGHDT, CDR2 YYEEEE. The CDR3 sequence is 14 residues long. V shed 3 bases and J shed 4 bases, with 13 bases lying between them. The CDR3: CASSWAGTRETQYF. DNA for the CDR3: TGTGCCAGCAGCTGGGCCGGAACTAGAGAGACCCAGTACTTC.

CDR3 loop: CASSIRGTPGELFF. The CDR3 DNA is TGTGCCAGTAGTATCCGCGGGACTCCCGGGGAGCTGTTTTTT. This chain links TRBV19 with TRBJ2-2, with a possible D match to TRBD2 (6 bases). The CDR3 is 14 amino acids. Deletions cut 3 bases from V and 6 bases from J, with 11 bases between. The germline gives CDR1 LNHDA, CDR2 SQIVND (reference sequence).

This chain links TRBV6-5 with TRBJ1-6, with D possibly being TRBD1 (6 bases). The ends were cut back, 8 bases at V and 7 bases at J, with 12 bases in the middle. The CDR3 runs to 13 residues. Germline assignment: CDR1 MNHEY and CDR2 SVGAGI. The CDR3 DNA reads TGTGCCAGCGGGGGGGCCCTGAATTCACCCCTCCACTTT. It is translated as CASGGALNSPLHF.

The chain has TRBV24-1 and TRBJ2-2; D gene unclear. V was shortened by 3 bases and J by 1 base, with 8 bases between the two germline ends. This CDR3 contains 15 residues. The germline V gene encodes CDR1 KGHDR and CDR2 SFDVKD. The CDR3 is CATSDQVGNTGELFF. In DNA form, the CDR3 reads TGTGCCACCAGTGATCAGGTGGGGAACACCGGGGAGCTGTTTTTT.

This chain connects TRBV6-5 to TRBJ2-4; maybe TRBD1 (6 bases). Germline values: CDR1 MNHEY, CDR2 SVGAGI. Trimming shortened V by 5 bases and J by 8 bases, and 16 bases separated the two germline ends. The CDR3 is made up of 14 amino acids. CDR3 coding DNA: TGTGCCAGCAGTCCGGGACACCCTGGAGACATTCAGTACTTC. It yields the protein CASSPGHPGDIQYF.

The V gene is TRBV15, the J gene TRBJ2-5; maybe TRBD2 (6 bases). CDR1 is LNHNV, CDR2 YYDKDF, per germline (reference sequence). V was clipped by 0 bases and J by 5 bases, with 13 bases between them. CDR3 length: 15 amino acids. DNA for the CDR3: TGTGCCACCAGCAGAGATTTTGGAGGGGAGGAGACCCAGTACTTC. Its translation: CATSRDFGGEETQYF.

The V gene is TRBV6-2 or TRBV6-3, the J gene TRBJ2-1, with D unclear. V was clipped by 2 bases and J by 1 base, with 9 bases between them. The CDR3 is 15 amino acids. Germline V lookup: CDR1 MNHEY, CDR2 SVGEGT. Here the CDR3 reads CASSYGADSYNEQFF. In DNA, the CDR3 is TGTGCCAGCAGTTACGGAGCAGATTCCTACAATGAGCAGTTCTTC.

This chain connects TRBV11-2 to TRBJ2-3; perhaps TRBD2 as D (6 bases). Germline V lookup: CDR1 SGHAT, CDR2 FQNNGV. V was cut by 2 bases and J by 6 bases, with 9 bases left in between. This CDR3 has 13 amino acids. The CDR3 region has the DNA TGTGCCAGCAGCTTAACCCTAGCGGATACGCAGTATTTT. This gives the protein CASSLTLADTQYF. Full variable domain (rest looked up from reference TRBV11-2 and TRBJ2-3): EAGVAQSPRYKIIEKRQSVAFWCNPISGHATLYWYQQILGQGPKLLIQFQNNGVVDDSQLPKDRFSAERLKGVDSTLKIQPAKLEDSAVYLCASSLTLADTQYFGPGTRLTVL.

The CDR3 DNA follows: TGTGCCTGGACCTATCCGAGCTACACCTTC. As protein: CAWTYPSYTF. The V call is TRBV30, the J call TRBJ1-2; D remains ambiguous. Germline V gene lookup returns CDR1 GTSNPN and CDR2 SVGIG (reference sequence). The V end lost 4 bases, the J end lost 9 bases, and 9 bases lay between the germline ends. This CDR3 is 10 amino acids long.

The gene calls are TRBV7-8 and TRBJ1-1; 7 bases agree with TRBD1. V was clipped by 6 bases and J by 1 base; unmatched bases: 11. The CDR3 has 16 residues. Germline lookup yields CDR1 SGHVS and CDR2 FQNEAQ. The CDR3 DNA reads as TGTGCCAGCAGGCTCCGGGGTCCAGGGGGGAACACTGAAGCTTTCTTT. Translated, it gives CASRLRGPGGNTEAFF.

The V gene is TRBV29-1, the J gene TRBJ1-2, with 7 nucleotides matching TRBD1. The CDR3 is made up of 15 amino acids. V gave up 5 bases and J gave up 9 bases; unmatched junction bases: 18. Germline CDR1 is SQVTM and CDR2 is ANQGSEA. The CDR3 reads CSVSPGQRPVGRYTF. DNA of the CDR3: TGCAGCGTTTCGCCGGGACAGCGACCCGTTGGTCGCTACACCTTC.

The chain couples TRBV5-1 to TRBJ1-6; 9 bases agree with TRBD1. The ends lost 4 bases at V and 10 bases at J; junction bases unmatched: 6. Germline lookup yields CDR1 SGHRS and CDR2 YFSETQ. This CDR3 has 14 residues. The chain's CDR3 is CASSPGQGESPLHF. The CDR3 DNA is TGCGCCAGCAGCCCGGGACAGGGAGAATCACCCCTCCACTTT.

The chain combines TRBV3-1 (or the pseudogene TRBV3-2) with TRBJ2-2; 13 bases align to TRBD2. This CDR3 has 18 amino acids. The germline CDR1 and CDR2 sequences are LGHDT and YNNKEL (reference sequence). The junction had 7 bases not matched to a gene; V was cut back by 5 bases and J by 1 base. For the CDR3, the DNA is TGTGCCAGCAGCTCGACCGGGACTAGCGGGGAGAACACCGGGGAGCTGTTTTTT. Translating gives CASSSTGTSGENTGELFF.

This chain connects TRBV5-1 to TRBJ1-2, with D tentatively TRBD1 (5 bases). Germline lookup yields CDR1 SGHRS and CDR2 YFSETQ. This CDR3 is 13 amino acids long. Trimming cost V 1 base and J 7 bases, with 11 bases left between them. This CDR3 reads CASSLQGTAGYTF. CDR3 in DNA: TGCGCCAGCAGCTTGCAGGGAACGGCTGGCTACACCTTC. Complete variable domain (other parts from reference TRBV5-1 and TRBJ1-2): KAGVTQTPRYLIKTRGQQVTLSCSPISGHRSVSWYQQTPGQGLQFLFEYFSETQRNKGNFPGRFSGRQFSNSRSEMNVSTLELGDSALYLCASSLQGTAGYTFGSGTRLTVV.